This TCR beta chain was obtained from a study of cytomegalovirus exposure and HLA in healthy donors. Study background: Researchers previously reported finding roughly 120 million unique TCR beta sequences from 170 million or so T cells.

Amplification used 60 Vbeta primers and 13 Jbeta primers. Source study methods: In a later analysis, the count reached about 80 million unique TCR beta chains, with approximately 11 million shared. Repertoires were generated with immunoSEQ multiplex PCR, while TCRdb's copy carries only in-frame clones and drops some. That table is the source of V, J and clone size, and D and trimming were worked out from the DNA. The data hold under 85,000 clones, with roughly three quarters observed a single time. Study outcomes and limitations: A later analysis linked a missense DCLRE1C variant to TCR beta V- and J-gene trimming.

The CDR3 runs 19 residues. This clone occurred a few times. Its antigen is undetermined. The sequence derives from a young man in good health and CMV-seronegative. This sequence joins TRBV12-2 and TRBJ1-3; TRBD1 is the table's D call and was not checked against the DNA. TRBV12-2 is reported as a pseudogene. What was sequenced was PBMCs. The CDR3 coding sequence is TGTGCAAGTCGCTTTCGACAGGGGCCAGGGTCAGGCTCTGGAAACACCATATATTTT. Its translation is CASRFRQGPGSGSGNTIYF.